The rows below give T cell receptor beta chains drawn from one sample of a study of blood T cells in healthy people across ages. MiXCR, applied by TCRdb to the 5' RACE reads, yields one record per CDR3 protein. The sample carries 700,000 to 950,000 distinct CDR3 sequences, roughly 64% recorded once. Material for sequencing was blood. The receptor set was obtained from a man aged 25 to 45 in good health. Each CDR3 is given without its conserved first and last residue.

ASVGGQSYEQY	TRBJ2-7	TRBV6-5
ASSPTSLRDTQY	TRBJ2-3	TRBV7-2
ASSSLQGDEQY	TRBJ2-7	TRBV21-1
AWTRTPSNYGYT	TRBJ1-2	TRBV30
SASTGKSSYNEQF	TRBJ2-1	TRBV20-1
ASNGKLQETQY	TRBJ2-5	TRBV6-2/TRBV6-3
ASSLVGSGTGGAF	TRBJ1-1	TRBV12-3/TRBV12-4
SAPIAGGPENIQY	TRBJ2-4	TRBV20-1
ASSQVGGTMVDEQY	TRBJ2-7	TRBV4-1
ASSRRASEGYEQY	TRBJ2-7	TRBV7-8
ASSFSGTGTHTQY	TRBJ2-3	TRBV7-9
ASSLVRASGRIDNEQY	TRBJ2-5	TRBV28
ASSPAGLNNEQF	TRBJ2-1	TRBV3-1
ASSRAQGEQY	TRBJ2-7	TRBV14
ASSDKSHDGTYEQY	.	TRBV2
ASSSTLAGEQY	.	TRBV7-9
ASSLTVGSDEQY	.	TRBV7-2
ASSQQGDYGYT	TRBJ1-2	TRBV3-1
ASSFEGPYGYT	TRBJ1-2	TRBV5-1
ASTGGGQGEKLF	TRBJ1-4	TRBV28
ASSPYRETEAF	TRBJ1-1	TRBV6-2/TRBV6-3
ASSQWNQPGYKSCEQY	TRBJ2-7	TRBV4-1
ACSQVPGGRYEQF	TRBJ2-1	TRBV3-1
ASSFRDPSLYEQF	TRBJ2-1	TRBV27